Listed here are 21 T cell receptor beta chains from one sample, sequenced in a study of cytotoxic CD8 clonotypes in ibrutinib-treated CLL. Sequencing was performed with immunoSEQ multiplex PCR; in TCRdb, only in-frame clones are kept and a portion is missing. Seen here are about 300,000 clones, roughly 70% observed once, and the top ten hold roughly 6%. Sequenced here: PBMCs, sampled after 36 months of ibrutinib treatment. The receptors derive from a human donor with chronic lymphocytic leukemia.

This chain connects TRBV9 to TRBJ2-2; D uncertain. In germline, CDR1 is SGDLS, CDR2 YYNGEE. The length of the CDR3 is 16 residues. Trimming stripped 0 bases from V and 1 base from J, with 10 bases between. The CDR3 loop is CASSVALLGNTGELFF. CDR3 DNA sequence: TGTGCCAGCAGCGTAGCCCTTCTTGGGAACACCGGGGAGCTGTTTTTT.

CDR3 DNA sequence: TGTGCCAGCAGCACAGGGGAGAGGATAACAGATACGCAGTATTTT. Its translation: CASSTGERITDTQYF. This sequence joins TRBV5-8 and TRBJ2-3; TRBD1 matches 7 bases. The CDR3 runs 15 residues. CDR1 SGHTS and CDR2 YDEGEE come from the germline V gene. The junction had 8 bases not matched to a gene; V was cut back by 4 bases and J by 3 bases.

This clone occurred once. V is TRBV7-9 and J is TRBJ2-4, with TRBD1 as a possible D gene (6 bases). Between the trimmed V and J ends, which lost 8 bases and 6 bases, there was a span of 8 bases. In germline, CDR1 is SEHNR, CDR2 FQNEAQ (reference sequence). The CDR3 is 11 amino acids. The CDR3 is CASDRLNIQYF. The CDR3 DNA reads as TGTGCCAGCGACAGGCTAAACATTCAGTACTTC.

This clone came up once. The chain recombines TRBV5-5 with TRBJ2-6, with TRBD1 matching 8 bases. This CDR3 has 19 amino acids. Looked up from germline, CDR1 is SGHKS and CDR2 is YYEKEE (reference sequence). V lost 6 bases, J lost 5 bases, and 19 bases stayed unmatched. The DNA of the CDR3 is TGTGCCAGCACCCCGGGAGCTCCGGACAGGGTATTCTGGGCCAACGTCCTGACTTTC. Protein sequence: CASTPGAPDRVFWANVLTF.

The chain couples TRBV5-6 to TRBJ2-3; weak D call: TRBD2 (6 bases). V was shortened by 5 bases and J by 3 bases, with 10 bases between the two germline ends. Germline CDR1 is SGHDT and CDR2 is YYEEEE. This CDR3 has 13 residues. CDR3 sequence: CASRPGTTDTQYF. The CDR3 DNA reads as TGTGCCAGCAGACCCGGGACTACAGATACGCAGTATTTT.

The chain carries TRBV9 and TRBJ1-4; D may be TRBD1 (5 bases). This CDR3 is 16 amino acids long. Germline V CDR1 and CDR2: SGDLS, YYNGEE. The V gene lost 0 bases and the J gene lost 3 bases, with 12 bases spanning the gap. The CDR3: CASSVAPGAANEKLFF. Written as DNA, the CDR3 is TGTGCCAGCAGCGTAGCCCCCGGGGCGGCTAATGAAAAACTGTTTTTT. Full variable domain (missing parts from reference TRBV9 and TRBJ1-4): DSGVTQTPKHLITATGQRVTLRCSPRSGDLSVYWYQQSLDQGLQFLIQYYNGEERAKGNILERFSAQQFPDLHSELNLSSLELGDSALYFCASSVAPGAANEKLFFGSGTQLSVL.

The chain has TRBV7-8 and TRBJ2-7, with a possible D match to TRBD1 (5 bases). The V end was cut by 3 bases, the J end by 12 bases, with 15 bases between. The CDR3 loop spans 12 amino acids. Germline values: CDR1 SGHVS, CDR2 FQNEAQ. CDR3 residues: CASSFRNRPLYF. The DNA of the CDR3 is TGTGCCAGCAGCTTCCGAAACAGGCCCTTGTACTTC.

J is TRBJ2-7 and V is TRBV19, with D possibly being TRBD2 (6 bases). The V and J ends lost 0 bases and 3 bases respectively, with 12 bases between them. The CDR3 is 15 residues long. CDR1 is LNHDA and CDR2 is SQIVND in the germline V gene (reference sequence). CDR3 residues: CASSIEGGRFYEQYF. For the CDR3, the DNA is TGTGCCAGTAGTATAGAGGGGGGACGGTTCTACGAGCAGTACTTC.

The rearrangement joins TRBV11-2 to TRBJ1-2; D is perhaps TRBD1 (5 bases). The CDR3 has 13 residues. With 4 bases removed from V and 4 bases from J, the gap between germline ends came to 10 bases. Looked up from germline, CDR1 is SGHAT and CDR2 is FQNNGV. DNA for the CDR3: TGTGCCAGCAGCTCAAGGGGATTCTATGGCTACACCTTC. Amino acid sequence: CASSSRGFYGYTF.

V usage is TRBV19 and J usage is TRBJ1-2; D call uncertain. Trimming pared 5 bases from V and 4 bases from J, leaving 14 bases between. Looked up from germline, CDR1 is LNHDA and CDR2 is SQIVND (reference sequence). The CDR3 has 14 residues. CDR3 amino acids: CASSPLLGAYGYTF. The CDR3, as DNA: TGTGCCAGTAGTCCCCTCTTGGGAGCCTATGGCTACACCTTC.

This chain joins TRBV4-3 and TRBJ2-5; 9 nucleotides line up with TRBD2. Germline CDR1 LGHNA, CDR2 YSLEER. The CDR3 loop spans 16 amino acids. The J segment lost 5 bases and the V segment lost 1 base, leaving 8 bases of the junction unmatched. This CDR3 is CASSQVVSGRSETQYF. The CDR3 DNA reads TGCGCCAGCAGCCAAGTGGTTAGCGGGAGATCTGAGACCCAGTACTTC.

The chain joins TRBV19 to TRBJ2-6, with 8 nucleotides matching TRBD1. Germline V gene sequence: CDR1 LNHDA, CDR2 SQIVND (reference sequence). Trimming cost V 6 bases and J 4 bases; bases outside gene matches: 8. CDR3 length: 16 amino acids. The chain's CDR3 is CASSSSGGAGANVLTF. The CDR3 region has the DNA TGTGCCAGTAGCTCCTCAGGGGGCGCGGGGGCCAACGTCCTGACTTTC.

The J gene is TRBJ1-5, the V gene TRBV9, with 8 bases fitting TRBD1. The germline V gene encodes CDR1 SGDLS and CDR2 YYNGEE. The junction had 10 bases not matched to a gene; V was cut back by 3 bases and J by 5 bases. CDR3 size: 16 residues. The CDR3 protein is CASSDPETGEYQPQHF. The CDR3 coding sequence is TGTGCCAGCAGCGATCCCGAGACAGGGGAATATCAGCCCCAGCATTTT.

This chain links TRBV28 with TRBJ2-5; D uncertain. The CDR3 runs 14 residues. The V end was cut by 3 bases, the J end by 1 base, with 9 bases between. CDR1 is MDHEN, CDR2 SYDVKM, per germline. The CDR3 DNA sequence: TGTGCCAGCAGTTTTTACAGCGTCCAAGAGACCCAGTACTTC. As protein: CASSFYSVQETQYF.

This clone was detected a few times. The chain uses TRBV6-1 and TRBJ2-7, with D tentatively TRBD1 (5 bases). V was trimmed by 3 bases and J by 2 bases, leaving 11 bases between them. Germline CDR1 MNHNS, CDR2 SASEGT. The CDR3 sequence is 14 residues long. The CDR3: CASSDEGETYEQYF. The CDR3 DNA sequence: TGTGCCAGCAGTGACGAAGGGGAAACCTACGAGCAGTACTTC.

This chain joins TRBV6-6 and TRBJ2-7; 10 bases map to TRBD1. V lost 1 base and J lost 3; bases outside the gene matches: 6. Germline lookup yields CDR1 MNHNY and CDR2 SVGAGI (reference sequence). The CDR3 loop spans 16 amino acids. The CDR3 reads CASSYFRTGGNYEQYF. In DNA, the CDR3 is TGTGCCAGCAGTTACTTTAGGACAGGGGGAAACTACGAGCAGTACTTC.

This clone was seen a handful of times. The CDR3 nucleotides read TGCAGCGTTGCCCACAGGGCAGGGGAAGCTTTCTTT. This sequence encodes CSVAHRAGEAFF. The rearrangement links TRBV29-1 to TRBJ1-1, with D tentatively TRBD1 (6 bases). Trimming left V 4 bases short and J 8 bases short, with 14 bases between. CDR1 SQVTM and CDR2 ANQGSEA come from the germline V gene. CDR3 length: 12 amino acids.

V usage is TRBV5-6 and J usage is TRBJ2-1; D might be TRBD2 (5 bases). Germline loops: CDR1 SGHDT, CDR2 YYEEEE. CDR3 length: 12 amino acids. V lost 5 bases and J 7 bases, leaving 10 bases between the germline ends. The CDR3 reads CASRDTRNEQFF. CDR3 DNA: TGTGCCAGCAGGGATACTAGGAATGAGCAGTTCTTC.

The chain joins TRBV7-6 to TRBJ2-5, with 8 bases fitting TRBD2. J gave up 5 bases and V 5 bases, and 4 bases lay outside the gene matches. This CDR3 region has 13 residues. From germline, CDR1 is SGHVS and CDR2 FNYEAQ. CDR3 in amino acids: CASSRGGLETQYF. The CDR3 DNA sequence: TGTGCCAGCAGCCGGGGGGGCCTGGAGACCCAGTACTTC.

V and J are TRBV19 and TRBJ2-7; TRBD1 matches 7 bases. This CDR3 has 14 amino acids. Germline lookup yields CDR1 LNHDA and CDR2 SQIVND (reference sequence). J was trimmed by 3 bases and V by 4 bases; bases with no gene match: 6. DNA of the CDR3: TGTGCCAGTAGTACACAGGGGATTGGCTACGAGCAGTACTTC. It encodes CASSTQGIGYEQYF.

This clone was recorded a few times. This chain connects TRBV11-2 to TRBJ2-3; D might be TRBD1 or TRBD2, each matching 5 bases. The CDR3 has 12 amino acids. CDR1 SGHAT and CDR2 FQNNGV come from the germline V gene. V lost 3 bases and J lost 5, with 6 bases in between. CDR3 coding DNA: TGTGCCAGCAGCTTTGGGGGAGATACGCAGTATTTT. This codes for CASSFGGDTQYF.